The text below deals with one TCR beta chain. Its matching antigen is unknown. The junction departs from germline at one end; a sequencing error may be responsible. These data originate in a study of OX40 agonist ivuxolimab in advanced cancers. Study background: Treatment of patients was with ivuxolimab, an agonistic anti-OX40 (CD134) antibody. Two patients with cutaneous melanoma and one with hepatocellular carcinoma, three in total, showed partial responses. Regarding the study as a whole: Clonal expansion was seen in CD4+ and CD8+ blood T cells by week 6 at 0.1 to 3.0 mg/kg. Near-lowest levels of clonal expansion characterized partial responders at 0.1-3.0 mg/kg.

Method: immunoSEQ multiplex PCR; TCRdb's copy keeps in-frame clones and lacks some. The data contain under 95,000 clones, approximately 90% of them singletons. This clonotype was sampled from an adult with an advanced solid tumor such as melanoma, head and neck, liver or kidney cancer. The source material was CD4+ or CD8+ T cells sorted from blood, sampled in a trial of the OX40 agonist ivuxolimab.

The CDR3 nucleotides read TGTGCCAGCAGTTTAGGGACGGACTTC. Its translation is CASSLGTDF. This sequence joins TRBV27 and TRBJ2-7; D might be TRBD1 or TRBD2, each matching 5 bases. Germline lookup yields CDR1 MNHEY and CDR2 SMNVEV (reference sequence). The CDR3 is 9 residues long.